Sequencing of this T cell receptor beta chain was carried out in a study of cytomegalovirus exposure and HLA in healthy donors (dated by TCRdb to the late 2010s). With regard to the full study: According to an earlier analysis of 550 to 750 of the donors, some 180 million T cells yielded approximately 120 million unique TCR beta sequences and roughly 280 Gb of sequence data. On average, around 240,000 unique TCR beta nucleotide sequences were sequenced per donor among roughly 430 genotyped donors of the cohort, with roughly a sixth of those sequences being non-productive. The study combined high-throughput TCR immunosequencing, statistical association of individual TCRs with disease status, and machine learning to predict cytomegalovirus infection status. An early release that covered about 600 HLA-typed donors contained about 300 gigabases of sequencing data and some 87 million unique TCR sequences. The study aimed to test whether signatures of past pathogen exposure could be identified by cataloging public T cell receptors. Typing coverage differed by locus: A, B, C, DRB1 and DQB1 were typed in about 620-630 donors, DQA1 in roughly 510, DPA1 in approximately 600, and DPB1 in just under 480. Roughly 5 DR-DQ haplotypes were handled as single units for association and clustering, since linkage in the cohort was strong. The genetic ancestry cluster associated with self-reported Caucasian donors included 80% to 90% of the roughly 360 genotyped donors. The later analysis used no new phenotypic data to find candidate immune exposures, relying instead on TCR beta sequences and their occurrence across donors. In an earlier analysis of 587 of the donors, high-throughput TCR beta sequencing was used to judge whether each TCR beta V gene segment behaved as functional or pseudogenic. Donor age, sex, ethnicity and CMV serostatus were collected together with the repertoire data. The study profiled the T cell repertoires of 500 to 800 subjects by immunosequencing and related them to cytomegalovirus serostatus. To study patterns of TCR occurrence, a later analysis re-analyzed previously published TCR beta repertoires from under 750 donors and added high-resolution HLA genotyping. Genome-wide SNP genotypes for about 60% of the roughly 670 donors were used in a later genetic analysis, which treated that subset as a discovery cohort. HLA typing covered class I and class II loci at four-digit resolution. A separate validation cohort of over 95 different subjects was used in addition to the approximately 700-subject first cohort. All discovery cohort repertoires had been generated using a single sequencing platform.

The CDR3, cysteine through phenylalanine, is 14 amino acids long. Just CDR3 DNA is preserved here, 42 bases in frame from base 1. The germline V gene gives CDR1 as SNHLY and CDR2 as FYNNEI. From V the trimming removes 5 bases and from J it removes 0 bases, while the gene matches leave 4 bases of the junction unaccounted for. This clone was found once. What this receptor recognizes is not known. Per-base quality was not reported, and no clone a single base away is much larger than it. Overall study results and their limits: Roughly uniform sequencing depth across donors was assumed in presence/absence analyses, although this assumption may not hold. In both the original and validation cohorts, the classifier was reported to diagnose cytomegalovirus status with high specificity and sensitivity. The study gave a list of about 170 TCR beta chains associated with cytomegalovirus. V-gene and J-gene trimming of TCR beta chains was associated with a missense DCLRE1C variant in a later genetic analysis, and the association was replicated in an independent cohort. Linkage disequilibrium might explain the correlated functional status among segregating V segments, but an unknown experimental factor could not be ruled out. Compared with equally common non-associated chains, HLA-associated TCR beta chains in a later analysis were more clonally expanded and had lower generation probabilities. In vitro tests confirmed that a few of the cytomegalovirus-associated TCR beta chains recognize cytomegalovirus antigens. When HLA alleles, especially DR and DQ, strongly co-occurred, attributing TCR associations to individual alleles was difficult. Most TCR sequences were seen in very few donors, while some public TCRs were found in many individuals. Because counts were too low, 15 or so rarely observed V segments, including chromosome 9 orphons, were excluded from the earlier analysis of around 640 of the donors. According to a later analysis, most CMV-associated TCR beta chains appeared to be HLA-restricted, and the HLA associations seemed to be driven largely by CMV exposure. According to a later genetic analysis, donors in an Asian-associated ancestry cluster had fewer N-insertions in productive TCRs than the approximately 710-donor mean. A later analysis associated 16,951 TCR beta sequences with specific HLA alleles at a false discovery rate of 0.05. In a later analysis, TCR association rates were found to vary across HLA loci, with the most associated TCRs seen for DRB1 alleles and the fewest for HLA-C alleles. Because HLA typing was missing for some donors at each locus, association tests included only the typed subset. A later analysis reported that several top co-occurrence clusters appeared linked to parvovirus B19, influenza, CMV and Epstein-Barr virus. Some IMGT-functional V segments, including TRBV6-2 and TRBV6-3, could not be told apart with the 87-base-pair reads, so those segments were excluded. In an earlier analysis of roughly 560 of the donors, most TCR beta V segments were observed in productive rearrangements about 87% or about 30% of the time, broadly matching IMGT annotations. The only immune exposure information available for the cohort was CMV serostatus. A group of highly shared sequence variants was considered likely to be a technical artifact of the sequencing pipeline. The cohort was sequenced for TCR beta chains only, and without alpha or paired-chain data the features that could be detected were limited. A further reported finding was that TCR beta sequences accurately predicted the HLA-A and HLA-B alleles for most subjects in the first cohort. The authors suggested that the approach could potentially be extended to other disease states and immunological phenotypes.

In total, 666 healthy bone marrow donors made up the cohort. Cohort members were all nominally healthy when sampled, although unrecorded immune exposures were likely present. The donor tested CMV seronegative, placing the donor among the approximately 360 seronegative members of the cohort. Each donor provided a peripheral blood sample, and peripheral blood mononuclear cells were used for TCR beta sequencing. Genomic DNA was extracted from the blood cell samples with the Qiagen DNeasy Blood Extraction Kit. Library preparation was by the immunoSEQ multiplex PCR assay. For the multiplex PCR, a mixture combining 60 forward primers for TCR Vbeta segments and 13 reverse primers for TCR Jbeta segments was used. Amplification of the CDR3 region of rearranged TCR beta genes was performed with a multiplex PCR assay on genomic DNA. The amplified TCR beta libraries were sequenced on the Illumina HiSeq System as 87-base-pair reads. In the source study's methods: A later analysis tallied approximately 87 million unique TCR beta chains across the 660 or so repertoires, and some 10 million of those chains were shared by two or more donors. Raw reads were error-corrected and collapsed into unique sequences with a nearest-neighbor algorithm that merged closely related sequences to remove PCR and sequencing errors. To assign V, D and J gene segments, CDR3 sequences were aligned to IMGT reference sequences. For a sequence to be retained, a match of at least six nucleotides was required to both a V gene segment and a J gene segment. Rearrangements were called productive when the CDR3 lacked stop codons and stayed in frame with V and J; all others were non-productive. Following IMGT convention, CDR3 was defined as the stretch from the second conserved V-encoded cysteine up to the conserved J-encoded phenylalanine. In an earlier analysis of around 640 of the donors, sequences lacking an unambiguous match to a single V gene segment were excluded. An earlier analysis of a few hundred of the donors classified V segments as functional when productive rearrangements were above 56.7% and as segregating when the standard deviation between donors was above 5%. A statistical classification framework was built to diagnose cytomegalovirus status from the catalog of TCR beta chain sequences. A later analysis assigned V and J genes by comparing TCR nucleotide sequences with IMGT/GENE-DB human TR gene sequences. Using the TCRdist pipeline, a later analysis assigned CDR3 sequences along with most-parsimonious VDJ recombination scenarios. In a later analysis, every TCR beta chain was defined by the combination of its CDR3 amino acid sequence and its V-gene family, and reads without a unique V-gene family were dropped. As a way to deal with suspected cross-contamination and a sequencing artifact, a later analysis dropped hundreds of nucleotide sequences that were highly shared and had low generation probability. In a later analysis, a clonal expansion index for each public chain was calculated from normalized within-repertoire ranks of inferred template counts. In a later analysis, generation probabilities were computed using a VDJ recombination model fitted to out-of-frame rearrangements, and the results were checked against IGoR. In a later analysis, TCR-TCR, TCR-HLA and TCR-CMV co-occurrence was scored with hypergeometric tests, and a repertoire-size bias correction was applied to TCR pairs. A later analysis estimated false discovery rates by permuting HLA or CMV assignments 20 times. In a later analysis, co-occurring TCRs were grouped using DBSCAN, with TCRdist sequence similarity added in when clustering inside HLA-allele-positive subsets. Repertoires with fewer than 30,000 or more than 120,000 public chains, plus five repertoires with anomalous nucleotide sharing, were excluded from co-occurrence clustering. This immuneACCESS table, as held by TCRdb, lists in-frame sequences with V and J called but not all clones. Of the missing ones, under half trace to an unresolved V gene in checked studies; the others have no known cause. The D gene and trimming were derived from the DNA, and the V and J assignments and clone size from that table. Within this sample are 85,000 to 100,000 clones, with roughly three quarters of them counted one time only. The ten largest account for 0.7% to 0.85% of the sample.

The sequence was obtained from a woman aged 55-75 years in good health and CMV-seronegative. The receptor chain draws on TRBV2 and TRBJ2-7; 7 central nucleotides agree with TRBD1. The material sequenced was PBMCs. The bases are TGTGCCAGCAGTCCCGGGACAGCCTCCTACGAGCAGTACTTC. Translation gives CASSPGTASYEQYF.